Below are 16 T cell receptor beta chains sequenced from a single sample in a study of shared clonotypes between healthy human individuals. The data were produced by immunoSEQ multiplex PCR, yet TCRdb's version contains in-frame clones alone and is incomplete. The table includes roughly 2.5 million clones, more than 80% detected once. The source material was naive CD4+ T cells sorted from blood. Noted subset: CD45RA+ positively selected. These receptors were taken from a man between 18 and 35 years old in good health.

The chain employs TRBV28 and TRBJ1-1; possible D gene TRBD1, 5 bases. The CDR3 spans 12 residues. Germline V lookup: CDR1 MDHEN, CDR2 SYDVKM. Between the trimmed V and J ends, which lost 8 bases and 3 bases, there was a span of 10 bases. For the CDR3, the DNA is TGTGCCAGCCTCAGGGTCGACACTGAAGCTTTCTTT. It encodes CASLRVDTEAFF.

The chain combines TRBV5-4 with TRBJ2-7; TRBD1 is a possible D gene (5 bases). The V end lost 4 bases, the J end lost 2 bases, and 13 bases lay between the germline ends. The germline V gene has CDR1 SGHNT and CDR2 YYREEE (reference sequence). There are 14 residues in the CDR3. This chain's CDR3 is CASSTSPGTYEQYF. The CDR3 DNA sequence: TGTGCCAGCAGCACCTCACCAGGGACCTACGAGCAGTACTTC. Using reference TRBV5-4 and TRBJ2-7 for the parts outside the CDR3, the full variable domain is ETGVTQSPTHLIKTRGQQVTLRCSSQSGHNTVSWYQQALGQGPQFIFQYYREEENGRGNFPPRFSGLQFPNYSSELNVNALELDDSALYLCASSTSPGTYEQYFGPGTRLTVT.

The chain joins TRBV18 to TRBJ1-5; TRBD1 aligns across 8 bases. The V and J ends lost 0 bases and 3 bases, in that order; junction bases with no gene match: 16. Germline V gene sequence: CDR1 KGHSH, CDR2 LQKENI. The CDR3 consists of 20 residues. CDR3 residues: CASSPPGQGALRLDNQPQHF. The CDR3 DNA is TGTGCCAGCTCACCACCCGGGCAGGGGGCCCTTAGGCTAGACAATCAGCCCCAGCATTTT.

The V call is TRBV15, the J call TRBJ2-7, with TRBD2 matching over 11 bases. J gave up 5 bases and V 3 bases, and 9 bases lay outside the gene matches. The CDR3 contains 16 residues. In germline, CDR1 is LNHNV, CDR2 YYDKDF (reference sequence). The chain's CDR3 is CATSSPILAGGHEQYF. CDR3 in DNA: TGTGCCACCAGCAGTCCCATCCTAGCGGGAGGACACGAGCAGTACTTC.

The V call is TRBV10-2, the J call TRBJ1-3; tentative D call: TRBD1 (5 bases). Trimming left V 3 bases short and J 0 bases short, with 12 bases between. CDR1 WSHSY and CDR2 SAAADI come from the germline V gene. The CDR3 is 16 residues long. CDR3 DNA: TGCGCCAGCAGTGAACAGGTTGGAGGCTCTGGAAACACCATATATTTT. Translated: CASSEQVGGSGNTIYF.

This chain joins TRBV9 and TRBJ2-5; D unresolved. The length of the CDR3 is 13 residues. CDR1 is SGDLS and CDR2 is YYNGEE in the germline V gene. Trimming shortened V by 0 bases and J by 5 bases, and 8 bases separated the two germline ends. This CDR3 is CASSVAAMETQYF. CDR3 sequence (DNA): TGTGCCAGCAGCGTAGCGGCGATGGAGACCCAGTACTTC.

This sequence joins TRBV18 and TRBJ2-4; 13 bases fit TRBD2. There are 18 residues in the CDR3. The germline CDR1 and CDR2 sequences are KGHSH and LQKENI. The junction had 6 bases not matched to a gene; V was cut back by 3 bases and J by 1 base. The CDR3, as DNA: TGTGCCAGCTCACCGACTAGCGGGGGGCTTTCGGCCAAAAACATTCAGTACTTC. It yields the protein CASSPTSGGLSAKNIQYF. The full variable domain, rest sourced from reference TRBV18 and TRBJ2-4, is NAGVMQNPRHLVRRRGQEARLRCSPMKGHSHVYWYRQLPEEGLKFMVYLQKENIIDESGMPKERFSAEFPKEGPSILRIQQVVRGDSAAYFCASSPTSGGLSAKNIQYFGAGTRLSVL.

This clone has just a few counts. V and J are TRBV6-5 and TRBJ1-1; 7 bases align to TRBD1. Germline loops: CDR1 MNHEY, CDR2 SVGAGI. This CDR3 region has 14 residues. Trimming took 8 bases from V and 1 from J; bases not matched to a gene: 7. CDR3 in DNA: TGTGCCAGCGCACGACAGGGCGGGAACACTGAAGCTTTCTTT. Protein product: CASARQGGNTEAFF.

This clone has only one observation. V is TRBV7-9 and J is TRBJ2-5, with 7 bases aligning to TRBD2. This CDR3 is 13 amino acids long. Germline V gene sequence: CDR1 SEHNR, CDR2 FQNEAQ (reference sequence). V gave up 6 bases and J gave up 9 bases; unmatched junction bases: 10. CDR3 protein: CASSSPGLNSQYF. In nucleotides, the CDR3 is TGTGCCAGCAGTTCTCCGGGACTAAACTCCCAGTACTTC.

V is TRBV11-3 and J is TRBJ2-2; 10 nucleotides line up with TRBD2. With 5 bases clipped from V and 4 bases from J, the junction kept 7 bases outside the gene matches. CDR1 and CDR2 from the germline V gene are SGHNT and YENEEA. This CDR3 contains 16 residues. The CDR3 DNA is TGTGCCAGCAGCCCCCGGACTAGCGGCCCCACCGGGGAGCTGTTTTTT. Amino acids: CASSPRTSGPTGELFF. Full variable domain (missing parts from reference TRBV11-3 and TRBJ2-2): EAGVVQSPRYKIIEKKQPVAFWCNPISGHNTLYWYLQNLGQGPELLIRYENEEAVDDSQLPKDRFSAERLKGVDSTLKIQPAELGDSAVYLCASSPRTSGPTGELFFGEGSRLTVL.

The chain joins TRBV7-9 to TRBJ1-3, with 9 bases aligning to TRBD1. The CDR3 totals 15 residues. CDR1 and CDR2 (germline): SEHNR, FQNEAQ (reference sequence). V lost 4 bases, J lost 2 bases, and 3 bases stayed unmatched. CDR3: CASSSRDRAGNTIYF. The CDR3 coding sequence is TGTGCCAGCAGCTCCCGGGACAGGGCTGGAAACACCATATATTTT.

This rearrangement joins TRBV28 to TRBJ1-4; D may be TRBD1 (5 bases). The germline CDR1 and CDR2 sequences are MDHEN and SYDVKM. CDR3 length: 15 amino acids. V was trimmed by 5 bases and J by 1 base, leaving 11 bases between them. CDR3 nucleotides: TGTGCCAGCAGTCCCGGGGGGGTAACTAATGAAAAACTGTTTTTT. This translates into CASSPGGVTNEKLFF.

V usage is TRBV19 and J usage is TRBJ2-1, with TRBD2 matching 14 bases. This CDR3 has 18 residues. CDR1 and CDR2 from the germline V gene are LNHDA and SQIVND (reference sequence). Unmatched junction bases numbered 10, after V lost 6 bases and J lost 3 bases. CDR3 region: CASSPGTSGGRIYNEQFF. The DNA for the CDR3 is TGTGCCAGTAGCCCCGGGACTAGCGGGGGCCGAATCTACAATGAGCAGTTCTTC.

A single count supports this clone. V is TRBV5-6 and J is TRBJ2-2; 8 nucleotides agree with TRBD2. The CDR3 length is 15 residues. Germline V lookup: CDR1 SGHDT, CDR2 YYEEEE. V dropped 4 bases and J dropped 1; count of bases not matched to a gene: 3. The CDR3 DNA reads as TGTGCCAGCAGCCGGGGACTAGTGAACACCGGGGAGCTGTTTTTT. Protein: CASSRGLVNTGELFF.

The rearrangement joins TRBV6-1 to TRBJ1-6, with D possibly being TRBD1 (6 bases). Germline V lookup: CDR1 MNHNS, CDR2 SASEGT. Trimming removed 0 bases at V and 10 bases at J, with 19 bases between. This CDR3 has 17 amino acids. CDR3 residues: CASSEAPGRGARSPLHF. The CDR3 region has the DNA TGTGCCAGCAGTGAAGCACCAGGGCGGGGGGCGCGGTCACCCCTCCACTTT.

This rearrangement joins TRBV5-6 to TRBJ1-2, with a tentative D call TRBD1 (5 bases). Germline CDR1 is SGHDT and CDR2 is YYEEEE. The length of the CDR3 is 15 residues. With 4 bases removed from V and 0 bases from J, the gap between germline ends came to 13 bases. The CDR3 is CASSPGGVANYGYTF. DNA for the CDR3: TGTGCCAGCAGCCCCGGAGGGGTAGCTAACTATGGCTACACCTTC.